What follows describes a single TCR beta chain. There is no known antigen for this receptor. No quality values exist for individual bases; no much larger clone is one base distant. Participants in the prospective study were enrolled through a virtual design, were aged roughly 18 to 100 years, and lived in roughly 26 United States geographic areas. In the prospective study, participants were assigned to cohorts based on the clinical history participants reported in a screening survey and a study questionnaire. For ImmuneRACE Cohort 3, a participant was defined as recovered based on two consecutive negative NP/OP PCR tests, clearance by a healthcare professional, or resolution of symptoms. In the prospective study, mobile phlebotomists collected whole blood, serum and a nasopharyngeal or oropharyngeal swab from each participant. Participants in the prospective study had the option to provide additional blood draws and questionnaires over a 2-month period. Blood samples from the prospective study were shipped frozen or at room temperature prior to DNA extraction.

The record originates from a study of blood T cell repertoires in COVID-19 (dated by TCRdb to the early 2020s). Looking at the study overall: Collaborator samples came from the United States, Italy and Spain and covered acute and convalescent phases of COVID-19. The prospective study material was composed of cDNA or gDNA derived from T cells, B-cell-depleted T cells, or PBMCs. The dataset comprised deeply sampled blood TCRbeta repertoires from subjects exposed to, actively infected with, or recovered from COVID-19. A freely available public database, intended as a resource for researchers studying the immune response to SARS-CoV-2, is where the repertoires were released. The samples were drawn from two sources: the first 160 participants of the ongoing ImmuneRACE study, and 950 to 1,500 subjects contributed by 6 global collaborators. Nearly every sample came with metadata listing a de-identified subject ID, COVID-19 status, age in years and sex. HLA class I and class II types, where available, came from metadata supplied by the sample provider rather than from assay-based typing. What the research found in general, with its limitations: How much clinical and demographic metadata was included differed by source and by participant, and the metadata was provided uncurated.

The CDR1 and CDR2 encoded by the germline V gene (reference sequence) are SEHNR and FQNEAQ. Inclusive of the bounding cysteine and phenylalanine, the CDR3 is 13 residues long. Only CDR3 DNA is held: 39 bases, read in frame from base 1. V is reduced by 5 bases and J by 8 bases, leaving a spacing of 15 bases between them. TCRbeta CDR3 regions were amplified from genomic DNA by means of the immunoSEQ Assay, a bias-controlled multiplex PCR. On the study's bioinformatics: The number of nucleated cells in each sample was estimated from the amplification of reference gene primers within the assay. To quantify the absolute abundance of each unique TCRbeta CDR3 rearrangement, sequence reads were collapsed and filtered. For each sample, productive Simpson clonality was calculated as the square root of Simpson's diversity index over productive rearrangements. TCRdb re-hosts the immuneACCESS table, in-frame sequences only. Its copies lack some clones; in the studies checked, an unresolved V gene accounts for under half of them, and the cause for the rest is not known. V and J calls plus clone size are reproduced from that table; the DNA served to infer D and trimming. The sample includes roughly 290,000 clones, with roughly 88% observed a single time. Jointly, the top ten make up under 2.5% of the sample.

Sequenced material: PBMCs or T cells enriched from blood (not recorded which). This TCR came from a man aged 25-45 years who had recovered from COVID-19. Recombination linked TRBV7-9 to TRBJ1-2, with no confident D gene call. The CDR3 sequence is CASSPRSLGGYTF. The DNA reads as follows: TGTGCCAGCAGCCCCCGGTCGCTGGGCGGCTACACCTTC.